The clone carrying this T cell receptor beta chain was recorded at least ten times. Its antigen is still unknown. Quantitative 5'-RACE with molecular barcodes generated TCR beta libraries. MiXCR, applied by TCRdb to the 5' RACE reads, yields one record per CDR3 protein. Of about 250,000 distinct CDR3 sequences in the sample, about 30% were seen once. Trimming removed 3 bases from V and 0 bases from J, with 6 bases in between. There are 13 residues in the CDR3. This record belongs to a study of CD8 T cells in ankylosing spondylitis. Study findings and constraints: Previously reported in reactive arthritis synovial fluid and blood were some of the motif variants. What seemed typical of ankylosing spondylitis blood was a TCR beta motif built from 8 or 9 highly homologous variants.

Sequencing used blood, either unsorted or a sorted T cell fraction (not recorded which). This TCR derives from a male donor with ankylosing spondylitis or in good health (not recorded which). The rearrangement joins TRBV12-3 or TRBV12-4 to TRBJ2-7; no clear D. The CDR3 spells CASSFSGSYEQYF. As DNA, the CDR3 is TGTGCCAGCAGTTTCTCGGGCTCCTACGAGCAGTACTTC.